Listed below are T cell receptor beta chains from one sample, sequenced in a study of cytomegalovirus exposure and HLA in healthy donors. TCRdb's table, derived via immunoSEQ multiplex PCR, lists solely in-frame clones and lacks some. Among more than 110,000 clones, over 70% were seen once, and the ten largest hold more than 0.95%. The sequenced sample was PBMCs. Receptors were obtained from a man younger than 30 in good health and CMV-seronegative. CDR3s include the opening cysteine and the closing phenylalanine or tryptophan. A D gene is named only where the DNA matches it firmly. Clone size is not always given. Where it is, it says once, few, many or a class for expanded clones.

once	-	TRBV7-2	TRBJ2-5	TGTGCCAGCAGCTTAGGCGTCCAAGAGACCCAGTACTTC	CASSLGVQETQYF
once	-	TRBV2	TRBJ2-7	TGTGCCAGCAAAGGGGTGTACGAGCAGTACTTC	CASKGVYEQYF
-	TRBD2	TRBV4-3	TRBJ2-3	TGCGCCAGCAGCCAAGATCTTGGGCGGGGGGGCCTCACAGATACGCAGTATTTT	CASSQDLGRGGLTDTQYF
-	TRBD1	TRBV19	TRBJ2-1	TGTGCCAGTATGGGACAGGGGGAATCAGCGAGAAAGTTCTTC	CASMGQGESARKFF
-	TRBD1	TRBV2	TRBJ1-2	TGTGCCAGCAGTAGATGGACAGGACTCGCTTATGGCTACACCTTC	CASSRWTGLAYGYTF
-	-	TRBV6-5	TRBJ1-2	TGTGCCACTACGGTCGCGGGTGGCTACACCTTC	CATTVAGGYTF
-	-	TRBV18	TRBJ1-4	TGTGCCAGCTCATATTTCGGAGGGAATGAAAAACTGTTTTTT	CASSYFGGNEKLFF
-	-	TRBV2	TRBJ1-6	TGTGCCAGCAGTGAATACGGCGGATTTAATTCACCCCTCCACTTT	CASSEYGGFNSPLHF
-	-	TRBV27	TRBJ1-2	TGTGCCAGCAGTTTCCAACCTACCCGTGGCTACACCTTC	CASSFQPTRGYTF
-	-	TRBV5-1	TRBJ1-4	TGCGCCAGCAGCTCCGGGGGGGGGCTGGAAGAAAAACTGTTTTTT	CASSSGGGLEEKLFF
-	TRBD1	TRBV14	TRBJ2-3	TGTGCCAGCAGCCAAGATGGGGACAGGGGGCCAGATACGCAGTATTTT	CASSQDGDRGPDTQYF
few	-	TRBV19	TRBJ1-5	TGTGCCAGTAGTATAGTTCCGGGACAAAAAAGCAATCAGCCCCAGCATTTT	CASSIVPGQKSNQPQHF
-	-	TRBV6-4	TRBJ1-6	TGTGCCAGCAGTGATGTCAGGGGATCACCCCTCCACTTT	CASSDVRGSPLHF
-	TRBD1	TRBV29-1	TRBJ1-1	TGCAGCGTTTCCAGGACAGGGTATTCCCCTGAAGCTTTCTTT	CSVSRTGYSPEAFF
-	TRBD1	TRBV7-9	TRBJ2-7	TGTGCCAGCAGCGCGGACAGGTGGAAGTTCTACGAGCAGTACTTC	CASSADRWKFYEQYF
-	TRBD1	TRBV29-1	TRBJ1-1	TGCAGCGTTCGCCCATGGCAGGGGGCGAACACTGAAGCTTTCTTT	CSVRPWQGANTEAFF
-	-	TRBV15	TRBJ1-2	TGTGCCACCAGCAAGGCGGGAAATAACTATGGCTACACCTTC	CATSKAGNNYGYTF
-	-	TRBV19	TRBJ2-7	TGTGCCAGTAGTGCAACCATAGGGAGTTCCTACGAGCAGTACTTC	CASSATIGSSYEQYF
-	TRBD1	TRBV7-9	TRBJ1-1	TGTGCCAGCAGCTCCATACAGGGGGCAAAGAAGAACACTGAAGCTTTCTTT	CASSSIQGAKKNTEAFF
-	-	TRBV28	TRBJ2-1	TGTGCCAGCAGTTTAGCCAGGGGTTCCAATGAGCAGTTCTTC	CASSLARGSNEQFF
-	-	TRBV27	TRBJ1-2	TGTGCCAGCAGTCCCCACCACGGTGGCTACACCTTC	CASSPHHGGYTF
-	-	TRBV11-2	TRBJ1-3	TGTGCCAGCAGCTTAGACCGTGGAAACACCATATATTTT	CASSLDRGNTIYF
-	-	TRBV27	TRBJ2-7	TGTGCCAGCAGTACAAAACGGACAGCTTACGAGCAGTACTTC	CASSTKRTAYEQYF
-	-	TRBV5-4	TRBJ2-3	TGTGCCAGCAGCCCGACTAGCACAGATACGCAGTATTTT	CASSPTSTDTQYF
-	TRBD1	TRBV2	TRBJ2-7	TGTGCCAGCAGTGAATTGGCTCGGTGGGGACAGGACTCCTACGAGCAGTACTTC	CASSELARWGQDSYEQYF
-	-	TRBV5-4	TRBJ1-6	TGTGCCAGCAGAAATAGTACGATTGGTAATTCACCCCTCCACTTT	CASRNSTIGNSPLHF
once	TRBD2	TRBV6-1	TRBJ2-5	TGTGCCAGCAGTTCCGGGACTAGAATCATGGAGACCCAGTACTTC	CASSSGTRIMETQYF
-	-	TRBV2	TRBJ1-1	TGTGCCAGCAGTGAGATACAGGGCAACACTGAAGCTTTCTTT	CASSEIQGNTEAFF
few	TRBD2	TRBV2	TRBJ2-1	TGTGCCAGCCTAGCTAGCGGGGGGCCCGGAGGCAATGAGCAGTTCTTC	CASLASGGPGGNEQFF
-	-	TRBV2	TRBJ1-2	TGTGCCAGCAGTGATAGGGGTCGTCCGCCCTTC	CASSDRGRPPF
-	-	TRBV6-5	TRBJ2-3	TGTGCCAGCAGGGGGACCCCGGAGGGAGATACGCAGTATTTT	CASRGTPEGDTQYF
few	TRBD1	TRBV6-1	TRBJ1-5	TGTGCCAGTGAATACAGGGGTTACAATCAGCCCCAGCATTTT	CASEYRGYNQPQHF
-	-	TRBV11-2	TRBJ1-6	TGTGCCAGCAGCCGCGACAGAAATTCACCCCTCCACTTT	CASSRDRNSPLHF
-	-	TRBV2	TRBJ2-7	TGTGCCAGCCAGGGGTCAGACGTATGGGCCTACGAGCAGTACTTC	CASQGSDVWAYEQYF
once	-	TRBV4-2	TRBJ1-1	TGTGCCAGCAGCCAAGATTTAGGACTCCCTGGGAACACTGAAGCTTTCTTT	CASSQDLGLPGNTEAFF
-	-	TRBV18	TRBJ1-2	TGTGCCAGCTCACCATCGACAGGACACAACTATGGCTACACCTTC	CASSPSTGHNYGYTF
-	TRBD1	TRBV30	TRBJ1-5	TGTGCCTGGAGCGGTACAGGGGGCGGTCAGCCCCAGCATTTT	CAWSGTGGGQPQHF
once	-	TRBV15	TRBJ2-5	TGTGCCACCAGTCGGGGGATGAGAGAGACCCAGTACTTC	CATSRGMRETQYF
-	TRBD1	TRBV30	TRBJ2-2	TGTGCCGGACAACAGGGGATCGGGGAGCTGTTTTTT	CAGQQGIGELFF
-	TRBD1	TRBV15	TRBJ1-2	TGTGCCACCAGCAGAGACTTAAAGGGACAGGGCGGCGGCTACACCTTC	CATSRDLKGQGGGYTF
-	TRBD1	TRBV5-4	TRBJ2-1	TGTGCCAGCAGCATGACAGGGCTTATGGGTGAGCAGTTCTTC	CASSMTGLMGEQFF
-	TRBD1	TRBV6-6	TRBJ2-7	TGTGCCAGCACTCCGGACAGGTCTAGGCAGTACTTC	CASTPDRSRQYF
-	-	TRBV5-1	TRBJ2-7	TGCGCCAGCAGCTTAAGGGACATAGACGAGCAGTACTTC	CASSLRDIDEQYF
-	-	TRBV9	TRBJ2-1	TGTGCCAGCAGCCTCTCTGGGGGGTATGAGCAGTTCTTC	CASSLSGGYEQFF
-	TRBD1	TRBV15	TRBJ1-2	TGTGCCACCAGCGGACCAGGAGCAGGGGGTCTTGGCTACACCTTC	CATSGPGAGGLGYTF
-	TRBD1	TRBV5-4	TRBJ1-2	TGTGCCAGCAGCTTGGGCCGACAGGGGACGAACTATGGCTACACCTTC	CASSLGRQGTNYGYTF
-	-	TRBV7-8	TRBJ1-2	TGTGCCAGCAGCATGACGGACAGTCACTATGGCTACACCTTC	CASSMTDSHYGYTF